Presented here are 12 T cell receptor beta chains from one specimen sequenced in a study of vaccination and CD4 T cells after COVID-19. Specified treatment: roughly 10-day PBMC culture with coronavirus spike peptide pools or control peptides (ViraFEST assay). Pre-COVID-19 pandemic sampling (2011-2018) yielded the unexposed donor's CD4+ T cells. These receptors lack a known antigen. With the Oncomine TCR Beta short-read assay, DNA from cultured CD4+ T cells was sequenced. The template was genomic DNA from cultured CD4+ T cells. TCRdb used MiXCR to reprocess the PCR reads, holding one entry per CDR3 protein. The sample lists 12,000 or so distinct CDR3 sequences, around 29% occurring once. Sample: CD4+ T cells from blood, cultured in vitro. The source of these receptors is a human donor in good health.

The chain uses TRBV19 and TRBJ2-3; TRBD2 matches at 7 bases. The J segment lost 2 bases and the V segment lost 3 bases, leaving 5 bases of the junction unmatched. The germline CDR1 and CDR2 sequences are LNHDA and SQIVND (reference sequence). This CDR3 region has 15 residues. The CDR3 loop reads CASSIGGRVTDTQYF. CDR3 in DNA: TGTGCCAGTAGTATCGGCGGGAGAGTCACAGATACGCAGTATTTT.

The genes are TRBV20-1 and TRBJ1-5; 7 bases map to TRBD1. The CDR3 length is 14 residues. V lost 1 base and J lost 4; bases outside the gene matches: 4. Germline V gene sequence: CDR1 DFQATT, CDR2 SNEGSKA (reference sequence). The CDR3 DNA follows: TGCAGTGCTAGAGGGGGACAGACTAATCAGCCCCAGCATTTT. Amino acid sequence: CSARGGQTNQPQHF.

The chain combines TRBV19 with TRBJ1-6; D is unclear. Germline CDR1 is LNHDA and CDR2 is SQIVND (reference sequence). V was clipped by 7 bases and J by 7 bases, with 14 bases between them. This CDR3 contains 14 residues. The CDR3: CASTPTGLNSPLHF. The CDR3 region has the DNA TGTGCCAGTACCCCAACGGGCCTGAATTCACCCCTCCACTTT.

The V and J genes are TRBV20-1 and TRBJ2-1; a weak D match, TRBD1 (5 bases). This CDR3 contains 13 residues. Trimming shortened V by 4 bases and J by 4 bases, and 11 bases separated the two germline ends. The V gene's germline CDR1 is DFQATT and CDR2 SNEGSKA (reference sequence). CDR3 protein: CSATRQTYNEQFF. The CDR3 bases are TGCAGTGCTACTAGACAGACATACAATGAGCAGTTCTTC.

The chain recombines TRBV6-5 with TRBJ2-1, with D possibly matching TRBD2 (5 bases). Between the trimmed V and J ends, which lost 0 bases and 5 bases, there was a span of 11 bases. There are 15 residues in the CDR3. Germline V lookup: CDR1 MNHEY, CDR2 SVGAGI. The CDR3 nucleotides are TGTGCCAGCAGTTACTCTCGCGGGCCCGACAATGAGCAGTTCTTC. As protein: CASSYSRGPDNEQFF.

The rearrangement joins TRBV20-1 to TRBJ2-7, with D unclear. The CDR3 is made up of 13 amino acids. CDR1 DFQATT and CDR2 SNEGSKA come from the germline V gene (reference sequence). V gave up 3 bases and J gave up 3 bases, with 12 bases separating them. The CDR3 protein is CSASLATGYEQYF. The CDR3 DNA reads TGCAGTGCTAGTTTGGCGACGGGCTACGAGCAGTACTTC.

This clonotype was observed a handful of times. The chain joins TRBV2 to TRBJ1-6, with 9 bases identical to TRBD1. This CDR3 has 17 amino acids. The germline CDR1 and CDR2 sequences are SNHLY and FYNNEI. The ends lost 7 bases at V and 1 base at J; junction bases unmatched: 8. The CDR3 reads CASIAPQGASYNSPLHF. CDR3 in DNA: TGTGCCAGCATTGCACCACAGGGGGCTTCCTATAATTCACCCCTCCACTTT.

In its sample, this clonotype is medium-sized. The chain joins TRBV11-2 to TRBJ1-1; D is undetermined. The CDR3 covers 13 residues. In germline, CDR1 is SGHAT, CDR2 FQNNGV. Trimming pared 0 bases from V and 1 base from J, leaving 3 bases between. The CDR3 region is CASSLDPNTEAFF. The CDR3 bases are TGTGCCAGCAGCTTAGACCCGAACACTGAAGCTTTCTTT. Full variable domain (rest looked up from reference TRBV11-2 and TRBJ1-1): EAGVAQSPRYKIIEKRQSVAFWCNPISGHATLYWYQQILGQGPKLLIQFQNNGVVDDSQLPKDRFSAERLKGVDSTLKIQPAKLEDSAVYLCASSLDPNTEAFFGQGTRLTVV.

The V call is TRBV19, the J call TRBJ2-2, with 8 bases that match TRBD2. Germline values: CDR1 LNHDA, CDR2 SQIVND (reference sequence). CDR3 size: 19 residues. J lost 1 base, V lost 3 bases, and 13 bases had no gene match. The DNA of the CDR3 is TGTGCCAGTAGTATCGTAGGACTAGCCTCCGGGGTGAACACCGGGGAGCTGTTTTTT. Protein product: CASSIVGLASGVNTGELFF.

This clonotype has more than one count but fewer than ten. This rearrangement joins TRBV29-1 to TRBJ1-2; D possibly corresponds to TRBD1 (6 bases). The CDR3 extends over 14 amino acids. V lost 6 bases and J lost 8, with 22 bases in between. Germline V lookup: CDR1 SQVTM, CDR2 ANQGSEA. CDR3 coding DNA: TGCAGCGTGGAGGAAGGGGGTCCTAGGCTCGGCTACACCTTC. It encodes CSVEEGGPRLGYTF.

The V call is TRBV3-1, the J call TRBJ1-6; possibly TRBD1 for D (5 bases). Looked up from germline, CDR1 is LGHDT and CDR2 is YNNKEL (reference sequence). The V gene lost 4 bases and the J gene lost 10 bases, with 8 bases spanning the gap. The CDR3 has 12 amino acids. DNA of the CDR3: TGTGCCAGCAGCCCAGAGGGGTCACCCCTCCACTTT. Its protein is CASSPEGSPLHF.

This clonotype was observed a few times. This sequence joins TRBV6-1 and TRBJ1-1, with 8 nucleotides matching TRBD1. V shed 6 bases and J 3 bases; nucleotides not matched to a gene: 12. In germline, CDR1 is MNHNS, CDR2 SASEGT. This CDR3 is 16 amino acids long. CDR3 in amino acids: CASSSPVTGGDTEAFF. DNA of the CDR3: TGTGCCAGCAGCTCTCCGGTCACAGGGGGGGACACTGAAGCTTTCTTT.